This note documents a single TCR beta chain sequence. As yet, its antigen is unknown. Libraries were prepared by immunoSEQ multiplex PCR; TCRdb keeps only in-frame clonotypes and omits some of them. The sample yields roughly 150,000 clones, 85% to 90% seen once. This CDR3 has 15 amino acids. Germline trimming cut 1 base from V and 2 bases from J; bases unmatched to any gene: 4. Germline loops: CDR1 SGHVS, CDR2 FQNEAQ. The sample is drawn from a study of cytomegalovirus exposure and HLA in healthy donors. Broader study findings: A classifier reportedly called cytomegalovirus status with high sensitivity and specificity.

Sequences were obtained from PBMCs. This chain joins TRBV7-8 and TRBJ1-1; 7 bases align to TRBD1. This sequence was found in a woman in her late teens or twenties in good health and CMV-seropositive. CDR3 amino acids: CASSLGQGSNTEAFF. The DNA of the CDR3 is TGTGCCAGCAGCTTAGGACAGGGAAGTAACACTGAAGCTTTCTTT.